A single sample gave rise to the 19 T cell receptor beta chains below, sequenced in a study of human T cells and chemical hapten exposure. Time point defined: patch test 3, about 24 weeks after DPC sensitization. As to treatment: therapeutic diphenylcyclopropenone sensitization with weekly scalp DPC. Each CDR3 protein is one row after TCRdb ran MiXCR on the RACE reads. The sample records about 89,000 distinct CDR3 sequences, roughly 13% being singletons. The sample here was whole blood, taken in connection with sensitization to the hapten diphenylcyclopropenone (DPC). The source of these receptors is a woman aged 50 to 60 with alopecia areata. Some clones in this sample may be carry-over from other donors' samples.

This chain uses TRBV18 with TRBJ2-5; D might be TRBD2 (5 bases). This CDR3 contains 13 residues. Germline V gene lookup returns CDR1 KGHSH and CDR2 LQKENI. V lost 1 base, J lost 9 bases, and 12 bases lay in between. The CDR3 loop reads CASSPLEAWAQYF. CDR3 coding DNA: TGTGCCAGCTCACCACTGGAGGCCTGGGCCCAGTACTTC.

The table lists this clonotype with many counts. The CDR3 DNA reads TGTGCCAGCAGTGGGGACTTTCATGTTGGGCAGTTCTTC. It is translated as CASSGDFHVGQFF. The chain employs TRBV6-2 or TRBV6-3 and TRBJ2-1; D perhaps matches TRBD2 (6 bases). Trimming pared 5 bases from V and 12 bases from J, leaving 17 bases between. The CDR3 length is 13 residues. The germline gives CDR1 MNHEY, CDR2 SVGEGT.

In the case of this clonotype: Given a much more abundant clone one base away, this may be a read error. The J gene is TRBJ2-7, the V gene TRBV28; D may correspond to TRBD1 or TRBD2 (6 bases each). V was trimmed by 5 bases and J by 3 bases, leaving 17 bases between them. Germline lookup yields CDR1 MDHEN and CDR2 SYDVKM. This CDR3 is 15 amino acids long. This CDR3 reads CASSILKRGDYEQYF. CDR3 sequence (DNA): TGTGCCAGCAGTATATTGAAAAGGGGGGACTACGAGCAGTACTTC.

Only a few counts were recorded for this clonotype. The chain recombines TRBV18 with TRBJ2-2; D unclear. The CDR3 length is 17 residues. The V and J ends lost 0 bases and 5 bases respectively, with 16 bases between them. Germline V gene data show CDR1 as KGHSH and CDR2 as LQKENI. The CDR3: CASSPPQGQAGTGELFF. CDR3 DNA sequence: TGTGCCAGCTCACCACCGCAAGGGCAGGCCGGGACCGGGGAGCTGTTTTTT.

The rearrangement joins TRBV5-1 to TRBJ2-2, with 8 bases that match TRBD1. With V trimmed by 5 bases and J by 1 base, 4 bases remained unmatched. The CDR3 runs to 15 residues. Germline lookup yields CDR1 SGHRS and CDR2 YFSETQ. For the CDR3, the DNA is TGCGCCAGCAGACTCAGGGGGCAGAACACCGGGGAGCTGTTTTTT. This translates into CASRLRGQNTGELFF.

The J gene is TRBJ2-1, the V gene TRBV12-3 or TRBV12-4; D gene ambiguous. The CDR3 covers 14 residues. V was trimmed by 6 bases and J by 0 bases, leaving 9 bases between them. The DNA for the CDR3 is TGTGCCAGCAGCCCATACAGCTCCTACAATGAGCAGTTCTTC. Its protein product is CASSPYSSYNEQFF.

The sample holds a few counts of this clonotype. The chain joins TRBV4-1 to TRBJ1-4; no definite D call. CDR1 and CDR2 from the germline V gene are MGHRA and YSYEKL. With 3 bases removed from V and 0 bases from J, the gap between germline ends came to 11 bases. This CDR3 contains 16 residues. CDR3 protein: CASSQRRAATNEKLFF. DNA of the CDR3: TGCGCCAGCAGCCAGAGGAGGGCGGCAACTAATGAAAAACTGTTTTTT.

This chain links TRBV7-3 with TRBJ2-2; 8 nucleotides line up with TRBD2. V lost 2 bases to trimming and J lost 4 bases; unmatched junction nucleotides: 3. CDR3 length: 15 amino acids. Germline CDR1 is SGHTA and CDR2 is FQGTGA. CDR3: CASSLVAGGTGELFF. DNA for the CDR3: TGTGCCAGCAGCTTAGTCGCGGGAGGCACCGGGGAGCTGTTTTTT. Variable domain in full (rest from reference TRBV7-3 and TRBJ2-2): GAGVSQTPSNKVTEKGKYVELRCDPISGHTALYWYRQSLGQGPEFLIYFQGTGAADDSGLPNDRFFAVRPEGSVSTLKIQRTERGDSAVYLCASSLVAGGTGELFFGEGSRLTVL.

This clonotype was seen ten or more times. The CDR3 spells CASSQRQGFSYEQYF. The CDR3 DNA reads as TGTGCCAGCAGCCAGAGACAGGGGTTCTCCTACGAGCAGTACTTC. The genes are TRBV14 and TRBJ2-7, with 8 positions matching TRBD1. The CDR3 contains 15 residues. Germline V gene data show CDR1 as SGHDN and CDR2 as FVKESK. Germline trimming cut 3 bases from V and 0 bases from J; bases unmatched to any gene: 4.

There are many counts of this clonotype. This chain joins TRBV6-1 and TRBJ1-2; D might be TRBD1 (6 bases). Germline V CDR1 and CDR2: MNHNS, SASEGT. This CDR3 is built from 17 residues. Trimming removed 1 base at V and 4 bases at J, with 19 bases between. The CDR3 bases are TGTGCCAGCAGTGAAGTCCCAGGGGTCCCCCCGGCCTATGGCTACACCTTC. It is translated as CASSEVPGVPPAYGYTF.

In its sample, this clonotype was seen many times. The chain joins TRBV20-1 to TRBJ1-5; D is perhaps TRBD1 (5 bases). V shed 7 bases and J shed 5 bases, with 15 bases lying between them. The CDR3 runs 13 residues. CDR1 is DFQATT and CDR2 is SNEGSKA in the germline V gene (reference sequence). As DNA, the CDR3 is TGCAGTGGAAAGCAGGGAGTTGATCAGCCCCAGCATTTT. Translated: CSGKQGVDQPQHF.

The chain links TRBV15 to TRBJ2-7, with TRBD1 identical over 7 bases. CDR1 is LNHNV, CDR2 YYDKDF, per germline (reference sequence). The CDR3 runs 14 residues. Trimming removed 3 bases from V and 2 bases from J; junction bases left unmatched: 4. Here the CDR3 DNA reads TGTGCCACCAGCAGCCGGGACAGAGCCTACGAGCAGTACTTC. Its translation is CATSSRDRAYEQYF.

This clonotype was recorded many times. The chain uses TRBV6-5 and TRBJ2-7; no clear D. The CDR3 runs 11 residues. V was pared by 1 base and J by 5 bases, with 3 bases between. Germline CDR1 MNHEY, CDR2 SVGAGI. The CDR3 protein is CASSYLDEQYF. The DNA of the CDR3 is TGTGCCAGCAGTTACTTGGACGAGCAGTACTTC.

The sample holds a few counts of this clonotype. V and J are TRBV29-1 and TRBJ1-1; 9 bases are a match to TRBD1. The CDR3 extends over 13 amino acids. The V gene end was trimmed by 7 bases and the J gene end by 3 bases; junction bases not matched to a gene: 6. CDR1 is SQVTM, CDR2 ANQGSEA, per germline. The CDR3 region is CSAPGTGYTEAFF. The CDR3 region has the DNA TGCAGCGCGCCCGGGACAGGGTACACTGAAGCTTTCTTT.

This clonotype was seen a few times. The chain is built from TRBV29-1 and TRBJ2-2; 10 bases are a match to TRBD2. After removal of 6 bases from V and 0 bases from J, the junction contained 4 bases not matched to a gene. Germline CDR1 and CDR2: SQVTM and ANQGSEA. The CDR3 extends over 15 amino acids. CDR3 sequence reads: CSVLTSGTNTGELFF. The DNA of the CDR3 is TGCAGCGTCCTCACTAGCGGGACGAACACCGGGGAGCTGTTTTTT.

This clonotype showed up many times. The chain has TRBV20-1 and TRBJ2-3; unclear D gene. This CDR3 is 11 amino acids long. The germline CDR1 and CDR2 sequences are DFQATT and SNEGSKA (reference sequence). Trimming cost V 6 bases and J 3 bases, with 7 bases left between them. As DNA, the CDR3 is TGCAGTGCCCAAGCGACAGATACGCAGTATTTT. Its translation is CSAQATDTQYF.

The chain has TRBV29-1 and TRBJ2-1, with TRBD2 as a possible D gene (5 bases). V was clipped by 2 bases and J by 7 bases, with 12 bases between them. CDR3 length equals 13 residues. In germline, CDR1 is SQVTM, CDR2 ANQGSEA. DNA of the CDR3: TGCAGCGTTGAAACCGGCGGCGGGAATGAGCAGTTCTTC. The encoded protein is CSVETGGGNEQFF.

This clonotype was counted many times. The J gene is TRBJ1-1, the V gene TRBV18, with 7 nucleotides matching TRBD1. V was pared by 3 bases and J by 5 bases, with 15 bases of the junction left unmatched. CDR1 is KGHSH and CDR2 is LQKENI in the germline V gene. The CDR3 is 17 residues long. The CDR3 DNA follows: TGTGCCAGCTCACCGTTTCGAACAGGGGAAGCGGGAACTGAAGCTTTCTTT. This codes for CASSPFRTGEAGTEAFF.

V gene TRBV7-9 combines with J gene TRBJ1-1; D gene ambiguous. Trimming took 5 bases from V and 4 from J, leaving 14 bases between them. The V gene's germline CDR1 is SEHNR and CDR2 FQNEAQ (reference sequence). There are 14 residues in the CDR3. This chain's CDR3 is CASSPRSGGTEAFF. The CDR3 nucleotides read TGTGCCAGCAGCCCCAGGAGCGGAGGCACTGAAGCTTTCTTT.